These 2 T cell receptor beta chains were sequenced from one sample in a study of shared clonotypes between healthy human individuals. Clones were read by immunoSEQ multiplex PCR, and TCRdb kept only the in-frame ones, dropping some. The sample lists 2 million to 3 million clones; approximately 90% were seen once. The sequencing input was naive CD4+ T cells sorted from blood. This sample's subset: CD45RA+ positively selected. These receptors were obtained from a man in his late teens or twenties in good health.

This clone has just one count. CDR3 sequence: CASSLLAETQYF. In DNA, the CDR3 is TGTGCCAGCAGTTTACTAGCAGAGACCCAGTACTTC. The V and J genes are TRBV6-6 and TRBJ2-5; D may be TRBD2 (6 bases). Germline CDR1 reads MNHNY; CDR2 reads SVGAGI (reference sequence). The CDR3 totals 12 residues. The V end lost 4 bases, the J end lost 4 bases, and 7 bases lay between the germline ends.

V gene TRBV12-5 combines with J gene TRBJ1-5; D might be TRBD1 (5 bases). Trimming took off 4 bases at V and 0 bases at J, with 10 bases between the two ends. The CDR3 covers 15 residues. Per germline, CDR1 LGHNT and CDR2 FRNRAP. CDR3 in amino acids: CASGSGGTSNQPQHF. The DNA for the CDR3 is TGTGCTAGTGGTTCCGGGGGGACTAGCAATCAGCCCCAGCATTTT.